This TCR beta chain was sequenced in a study of T cell repertoires in cytomegalovirus infection. The CDR3 is made up of 15 amino acids. Looked up from germline, CDR1 is SEHNR and CDR2 is FQNEAQ (reference sequence). About this clonotype itself: Its matching antigen is unknown. A junction boundary mismatches the germline segment, possibly from a read error.

TCRdb recomputed calls from the reads with MiXCR, one row per CDR3 protein. The table includes about 770,000 distinct CDR3 sequences, almost 30% detected once. This specimen was cultured CD8+ T cells from PBMCs, taken from culture after CMV antigen stimulation. The source is a human donor in good health (CMV status not recorded). Some clones in this sample may be carry-over from other donors' samples. The chain employs TRBV7-9 and TRBJ1-2; D call uncertain. This CDR3 is CVSSLDTAFAEGYTF. CDR3 nucleotides: TGTGTCAGCAGCTTAGATACGGCTTTCGCGGAGGGCTACACCTTC.